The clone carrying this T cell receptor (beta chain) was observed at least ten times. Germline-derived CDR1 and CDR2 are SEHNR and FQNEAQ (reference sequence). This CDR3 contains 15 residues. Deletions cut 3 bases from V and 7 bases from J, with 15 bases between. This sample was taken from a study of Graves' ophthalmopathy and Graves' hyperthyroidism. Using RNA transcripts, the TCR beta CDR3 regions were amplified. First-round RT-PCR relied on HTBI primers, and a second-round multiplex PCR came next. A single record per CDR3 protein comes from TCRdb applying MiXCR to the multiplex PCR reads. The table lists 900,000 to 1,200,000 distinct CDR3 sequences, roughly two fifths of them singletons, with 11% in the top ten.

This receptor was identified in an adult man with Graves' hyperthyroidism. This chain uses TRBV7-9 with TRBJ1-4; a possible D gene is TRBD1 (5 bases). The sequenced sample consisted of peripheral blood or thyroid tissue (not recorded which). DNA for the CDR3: TGTGCCAGCAGCTTGTCTGACGTGGGGGTTGAAAAACTGTTTTTT. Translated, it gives CASSLSDVGVEKLFF.